A single sample is the source of the 30 T cell receptor beta chains below, sequenced in a study of T cells in tumors after PD-1 blockade. Data came from immunoSEQ multiplex PCR; TCRdb stores just in-frame clones and leaves some out. Of about 15,000 clones listed, roughly four fifths are singletons. The sequencing used PBMCs, collected after anti-PD-1 treatment. All receptors derive from a human donor with basal cell carcinoma.

The genes are TRBV5-4 and TRBJ2-1, with TRBD1 identical over 12 bases. The CDR3 is 16 amino acids. J was trimmed by 6 bases and V by 4 bases; bases with no gene match: 8. CDR1 and CDR2 from the germline V gene are SGHNT and YYREEE (reference sequence). The CDR3: CASSPTGTGGINEQFF. CDR3 nucleotides: TGTGCCAGCAGCCCAACCGGGACAGGGGGCATCAATGAGCAGTTCTTC.

CDR3: CASSPGQGLSEGYTF. The CDR3 nucleotides read TGCGCCAGCAGCCCGGGACAGGGATTATCAGAAGGCTACACCTTC. The V call is TRBV5-1, the J call TRBJ1-2; 9 nucleotides match TRBD1. The J segment lost 8 bases and the V segment lost 4 bases, leaving 12 bases of the junction unmatched. The CDR3 has 15 residues. Germline assignment: CDR1 SGHRS and CDR2 YFSETQ.

CDR3 protein: CASSARQGKGNQPQHF. The CDR3 DNA sequence: TGTGCCAGCAGCGCCAGACAGGGGAAGGGCAATCAGCCCCAGCATTTT. V is TRBV5-6 and J is TRBJ1-5; TRBD1 matches 8 bases. Germline trimming cut 4 bases from V and 2 bases from J; bases unmatched to any gene: 8. The V gene's germline CDR1 is SGHDT and CDR2 YYEEEE. CDR3 size: 16 residues.

The DNA for the CDR3 is TGTGCCAGTAGTACGGTGGGAGATACGCAGTATTTT. Residues: CASSTVGDTQYF. The V gene is TRBV19, the J gene TRBJ2-3; no definite D call. CDR3 size: 12 residues. Germline CDR1 is LNHDA and CDR2 is SQIVND (reference sequence). Trimming took off 4 bases at V and 5 bases at J, with 7 bases between the two ends.

The V gene is TRBV29-1, the J gene TRBJ1-2; 7 bases fit TRBD1. V trimming: 7 bases; J trimming: 4 bases; junction bases outside the gene matches: 6. There are 12 residues in the CDR3. Germline V gene data show CDR1 as SQVTM and CDR2 as ANQGSEA. CDR3 region: CSATGDSYGYTF. Written as DNA, the CDR3 is TGCAGCGCCACAGGGGATTCCTATGGCTACACCTTC.

The chain is built from TRBV11-2 and TRBJ1-3; 9 bases align to TRBD1. V lost 5 bases, J lost 1 base, and 15 bases stayed unmatched. The CDR3 has 19 amino acids. In germline, CDR1 is SGHAT, CDR2 FQNNGV. Here the CDR3 DNA reads TGTGCCAGCAGCCGTGTGGGGACAGGGAGCACAAGGTCTGGAAACACCATATATTTT. Translating it yields CASSRVGTGSTRSGNTIYF.

V is TRBV5-1 and J is TRBJ2-6; no firm D call. Trimming removed 0 bases from V and 1 base from J, with 5 bases in between. The CDR3 extends over 15 amino acids. Germline lookup yields CDR1 SGHRS and CDR2 YFSETQ. This CDR3 is CASSLEASGANVLTF. As DNA, the CDR3 is TGCGCCAGCAGCTTGGAAGCTTCTGGGGCCAACGTCCTGACTTTC.

The chain is built from TRBV5-1 and TRBJ2-1, with D perhaps given as TRBD1 or TRBD2 (5 bases each). The CDR3 length is 12 residues. The germline gives CDR1 SGHRS, CDR2 YFSETQ. The V end was cut by 1 base, the J end by 12 bases, with 11 bases between. The CDR3 sequence is CASSLTRDGQFF. The DNA for the CDR3 is TGCGCCAGCAGCTTGACCCGGGACGGGCAGTTCTTC.

To note about this clone: One junction end disagrees with the germline gene, perhaps due to a read error. V gene TRBV2 combines with J gene TRBJ2-1; the D gene is possibly TRBD2 (5 bases). CDR3 length equals 19 residues. CDR1 is SNHLY, CDR2 FYNNEI, per germline. The DNA for the CDR3 is TGTGCCAGCTGTGATGGGTGGGCGCGGTTGGGGAGCTCCTACAATGAGCAGTTCTTC. Amino acid sequence: CASCDGWARLGSSYNEQFF. The entire variable domain, with the rest obtained from reference TRBV2 and TRBJ2-1, is as follows: EPEVTQTPSHQVTQMGQEVILRCVPISNHLYFYWYRQILGQKVEFLVSFYNNEISEKSEIFDDQFSVERPDGSNFTLKIRSTKLEDSAMYFCASCDGWARLGSSYNEQFFGPGTRLTVL.

The V and J genes are TRBV30 and TRBJ1-3; D possibly corresponds to TRBD1 (6 bases). Germline V lookup: CDR1 GTSNPN, CDR2 SVGIG (reference sequence). Trimming stripped 5 bases from V and 8 bases from J, with 16 bases between. There are 13 residues in the CDR3. CDR3 DNA sequence: TGTGCCTGGGGAGGACAGCCTGGGGACACCATATATTTT. Translating it yields CAWGGQPGDTIYF.

This clone was seen a single time. The rearrangement joins TRBV5-4 to TRBJ2-7, with TRBD2 matching 11 bases. CDR3 length: 17 amino acids. Germline trimming cut 3 bases from V and 2 bases from J; bases unmatched to any gene: 10. Per the germline V gene, CDR1 is SGHNT and CDR2 is YYREEE (reference sequence). CDR3 region: CASSSRLAGNMAYEQYF. Here the CDR3 DNA reads TGTGCCAGCAGCTCTAGACTAGCGGGGAACATGGCCTACGAGCAGTACTTC.

The chain links TRBV2 to TRBJ2-3, with 11 bases that match TRBD1. The CDR3 consists of 14 residues. The trim removed 6 bases at V and 5 bases at J, leaving 4 bases unmatched. Per the germline V gene, CDR1 is SNHLY and CDR2 is FYNNEI. The CDR3 region is CASSRDRGGDTQYF. CDR3 coding DNA: TGTGCCAGCAGCCGGGACAGGGGGGGAGATACGCAGTATTTT. The full variable domain, its missing parts supplied by reference TRBV2 and TRBJ2-3, is EPEVTQTPSHQVTQMGQEVILRCVPISNHLYFYWYRQILGQKVEFLVSFYNNEISEKSEIFDDQFSVERPDGSNFTLKIRSTKLEDSAMYFCASSRDRGGDTQYFGPGTRLTVL.

This rearrangement joins TRBV7-9 to TRBJ2-5; D might be TRBD2 (6 bases). Per the germline V gene, CDR1 is SEHNR and CDR2 is FQNEAQ (reference sequence). There are 15 residues in the CDR3. V lost 8 bases, J lost 1 base, and 17 bases lay in between. The DNA of the CDR3 is TGTGCCAGCTCCAGAAACCGGGACTTCCAAGAGACCCAGTACTTC. This sequence encodes CASSRNRDFQETQYF.

Only one count was recorded for this clone. This chain connects TRBV7-9 to TRBJ2-3; 14 bases are a match to TRBD2. The V and J ends lost 6 bases and 13 bases, in that order; junction bases with no gene match: 3. The CDR3 is made up of 12 amino acids. The germline gives CDR1 SEHNR, CDR2 FQNEAQ (reference sequence). The CDR3 is CASRTSGRAEYF. For the CDR3, the DNA is TGTGCCAGCAGGACTAGCGGGAGGGCCGAGTATTTT.

This clone has only a few counts. The rearrangement links TRBV6-4 to TRBJ1-1, with 9 nucleotides matching TRBD1. Per germline, CDR1 MRHNA and CDR2 SNTAGT. Losses at the gene ends were 4 bases for V and 7 bases for J; bases not matched to a gene: 10. The CDR3 sequence is 15 residues long. The CDR3 here is CASSANTGGAGEAFF. In nucleotides, the CDR3 is TGTGCCAGCAGTGCAAATACAGGGGGCGCTGGTGAAGCTTTCTTT.

This clone was observed a handful of times. The chain employs TRBV28 and TRBJ2-7; D is possibly TRBD1 (6 bases). V dropped 8 bases and J dropped 4 bases, with 18 bases sitting between them. This CDR3 contains 14 residues. Germline CDR1 and CDR2: MDHEN and SYDVKM. The CDR3 loop reads CASQPTRGRYEQYF. The CDR3 DNA reads TGTGCCAGCCAACCGACCAGGGGTAGGTACGAGCAGTACTTC.

V usage is TRBV30 and J usage is TRBJ2-3, with 8 bases fitting TRBD2. The CDR3 length is 15 residues. V shed 5 bases and J 2 bases; nucleotides not matched to a gene: 9. Germline V lookup: CDR1 GTSNPN, CDR2 SVGIG (reference sequence). The CDR3 DNA follows: TGTGCCTGGGTAGAGAGCGGGAGTTACACAGATACGCAGTATTTT. Translated: CAWVESGSYTDTQYF.

The chain carries TRBV21-1 and TRBJ1-5; the table gives TRBD1 as D, unverified against the DNA. TRBV21-1 is described as a pseudogene. The CDR3 extends over 16 amino acids. The CDR3 region is CASSKVATGGNQPQHF. CDR3 nucleotide sequence: TGTGCCAGCAGCAAAGTCGCGACAGGGGGCAATCAGCCCCAGCATTTT.

The chain combines TRBV7-6 with TRBJ2-2, with 13 nucleotides matching TRBD2. CDR3 length: 16 amino acids. CDR1 and CDR2 from the germline V gene are SGHVS and FNYEAQ. V shed 5 bases and J 4 bases; nucleotides not matched to a gene: 4. CDR3 nucleotides: TGTGCCAGCAGCCCCCGGACTAGCGGGGGCACCGGGGAGCTGTTTTTT. It codes for CASSPRTSGGTGELFF.

The CDR3 sequence: CASSPGLSYNEQFF. The CDR3 bases are TGTGCCAGCAGCCCGGGACTTTCGTACAATGAGCAGTTCTTC. The chain carries TRBV7-2 and TRBJ2-1, with D possibly being TRBD2 (6 bases). Trimming removed 5 bases from V and 4 bases from J, with 12 bases in between. Germline V gene lookup returns CDR1 SGHTA and CDR2 FQGNSA. The CDR3 covers 14 residues. Using reference TRBV7-2 and TRBJ2-1 for the parts outside the CDR3, the full variable domain is GAGVSQSPSNKVTEKGKDVELRCDPISGHTALYWYRQSLGQGLEFLIYFQGNSAPDKSGLPSDRFSAERTGGSVSTLTIQRTQQEDSAVYLCASSPGLSYNEQFFGPGTRLTVL.

The genes are TRBV5-1 and TRBJ2-1, with 8 bases lining up with TRBD2. Germline V gives CDR1 SGHRS, CDR2 YFSETQ. The CDR3 consists of 14 residues. V lost 5 bases and J lost 6; bases outside the gene matches: 7. Here the CDR3 DNA reads TGCGCCAGCAGACTTAGCGGGGCGGGCAATGAGCAGTTCTTC. This codes for CASRLSGAGNEQFF.

The chain uses TRBV29-1 and TRBJ2-1; no reliable D call. This CDR3 is built from 11 residues. Germline V gene lookup returns CDR1 SQVTM and CDR2 ANQGSEA. Trimming removed 6 bases from V and 3 bases from J, with 6 bases in between. The CDR3 sequence: CSVGLYNEQFF. The CDR3 bases are TGCAGCGTGGGTCTCTACAATGAGCAGTTCTTC.

The rearrangement joins TRBV9 to TRBJ2-5; 11 nucleotides line up with TRBD1. Germline V gives CDR1 SGDLS, CDR2 YYNGEE. The CDR3 totals 16 residues. Trimming removed 0 bases from V and 4 bases from J; junction bases left unmatched: 5. The CDR3 bases are TGTGCCAGCAGCGTAGGGGAGGACAGGGGGCGAGAGACCCAGTACTTC. Its protein product is CASSVGEDRGRETQYF. The whole variable domain, filled in from reference TRBV9 and TRBJ2-5, reads DSGVTQTPKHLITATGQRVTLRCSPRSGDLSVYWYQQSLDQGLQFLIQYYNGEERAKGNILERFSAQQFPDLHSELNLSSLELGDSALYFCASSVGEDRGRETQYFGPGTRLLVL.

V usage is TRBV12-3 or TRBV12-4 and J usage is TRBJ2-7; TRBD1 agrees at 7 bases. This CDR3 comprises 12 residues. V gave up 6 bases and J gave up 5 bases; unmatched junction bases: 4. The CDR3 bases are TGTGCCAGCAGCCCCGACAGGGACGAGCAGTACTTC. This encodes CASSPDRDEQYF.

The gene calls are TRBV6-5 and TRBJ2-5; TRBD2 is a possible D gene (5 bases). The CDR3 consists of 15 residues. V lost 7 bases and J 4 bases, leaving 19 bases between the germline ends. CDR1 is MNHEY and CDR2 is SVGAGI in the germline V gene. The CDR3 DNA is TGTGCCAGCACCTACACCTCGGGGTTGGCAGAGACCCAGTACTTC. Amino acids: CASTYTSGLAETQYF.

The V call is TRBV6-1, the J call TRBJ2-1; no clear D. Germline values: CDR1 MNHNS, CDR2 SASEGT. The CDR3 spans 16 residues. V lost 4 bases and J lost 5, with 18 bases in between. CDR3 loop: CASSGGDTLFDNEQFF. The CDR3, as DNA: TGTGCCAGCAGTGGTGGCGACACCCTCTTTGACAATGAGCAGTTCTTC.

The CDR3 protein is CASRLGRVAGGGNSTDTQYF. The DNA of the CDR3 is TGTGCAAGTCGCTTAGGGAGGGTAGCGGGAGGGGGCAATAGCACAGATACGCAGTATTTT. The genes are TRBV12-2 and TRBJ2-3; the table's D gene call, TRBD2, was not cross checked with the DNA. TRBV12-2 corresponds to a pseudogene. This CDR3 region has 20 residues.

The chain has TRBV7-6 and TRBJ2-1; 11 bases line up with TRBD2. J was trimmed by 3 bases and V by 3 bases; bases with no gene match: 7. CDR3 length: 17 residues. The germline V gene encodes CDR1 SGHVS and CDR2 FNYEAQ. CDR3 sequence: CASSFLTGTSGYNEQFF. The CDR3 nucleotides read TGTGCCAGCAGCTTTTTGACCGGGACTAGCGGCTACAATGAGCAGTTCTTC.

This clone has only a few counts. The V gene is TRBV14, the J gene TRBJ1-2; no definite D call. Per the germline V gene, CDR1 is SGHDN and CDR2 is FVKESK. The CDR3 covers 14 residues. Trimming left V 0 bases short and J 2 bases short, with 7 bases between. The CDR3 nucleotides read TGTGCCAGCAGCCAAGACTACGCAAACTATGGCTACACCTTC. This encodes CASSQDYANYGYTF.

The chain couples TRBV5-4 to TRBJ1-1; tentatively, D is TRBD1 (6 bases). There are 16 residues in the CDR3. Trimming removed 3 bases from V and 1 base from J, with 16 bases in between. Germline V lookup: CDR1 SGHNT, CDR2 YYREEE (reference sequence). The CDR3 sequence: CASSSLDRIPNTEAFF. Written as DNA, the CDR3 is TGTGCCAGCAGCTCACTAGACAGGATACCGAACACTGAAGCTTTCTTT.